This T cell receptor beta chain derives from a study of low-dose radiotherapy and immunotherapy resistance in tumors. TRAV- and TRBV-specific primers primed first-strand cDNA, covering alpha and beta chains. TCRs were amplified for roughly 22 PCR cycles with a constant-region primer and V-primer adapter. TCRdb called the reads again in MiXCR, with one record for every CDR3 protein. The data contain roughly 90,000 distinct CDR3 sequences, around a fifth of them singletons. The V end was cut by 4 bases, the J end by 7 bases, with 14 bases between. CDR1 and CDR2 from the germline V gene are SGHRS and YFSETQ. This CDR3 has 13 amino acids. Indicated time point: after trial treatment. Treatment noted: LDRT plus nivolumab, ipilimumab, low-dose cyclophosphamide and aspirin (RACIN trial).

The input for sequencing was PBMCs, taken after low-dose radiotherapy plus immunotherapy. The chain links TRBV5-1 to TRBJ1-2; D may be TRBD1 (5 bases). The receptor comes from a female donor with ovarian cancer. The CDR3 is CASSEGTAPGYTF. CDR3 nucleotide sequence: TGCGCCAGCAGCGAAGGGACCGCTCCTGGCTACACCTTC.